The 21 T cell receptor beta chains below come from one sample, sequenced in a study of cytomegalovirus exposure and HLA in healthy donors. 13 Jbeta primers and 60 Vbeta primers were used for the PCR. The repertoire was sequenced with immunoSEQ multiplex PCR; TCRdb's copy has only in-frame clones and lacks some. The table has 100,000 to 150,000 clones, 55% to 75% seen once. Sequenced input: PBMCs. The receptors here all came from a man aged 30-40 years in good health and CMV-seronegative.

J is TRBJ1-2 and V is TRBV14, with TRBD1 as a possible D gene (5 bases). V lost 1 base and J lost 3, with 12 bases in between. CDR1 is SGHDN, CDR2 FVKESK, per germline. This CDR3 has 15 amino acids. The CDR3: CASSQVSGYDYGYTF. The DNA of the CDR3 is TGTGCCAGCAGCCAAGTTTCAGGGTACGACTATGGCTACACCTTC.

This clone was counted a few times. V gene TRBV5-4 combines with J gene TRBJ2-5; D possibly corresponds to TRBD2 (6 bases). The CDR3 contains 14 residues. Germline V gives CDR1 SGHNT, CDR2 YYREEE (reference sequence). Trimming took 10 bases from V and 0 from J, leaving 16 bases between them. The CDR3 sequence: CAVRGGAYQETQYF. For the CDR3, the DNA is TGTGCCGTCCGAGGCGGGGCCTACCAAGAGACCCAGTACTTC.

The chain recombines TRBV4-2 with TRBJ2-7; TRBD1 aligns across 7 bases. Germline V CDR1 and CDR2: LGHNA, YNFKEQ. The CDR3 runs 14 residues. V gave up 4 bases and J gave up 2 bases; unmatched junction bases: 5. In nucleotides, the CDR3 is TGTGCCAGCAGCCCGGACAGGACCCCCTACGAGCAGTACTTC. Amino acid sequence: CASSPDRTPYEQYF.

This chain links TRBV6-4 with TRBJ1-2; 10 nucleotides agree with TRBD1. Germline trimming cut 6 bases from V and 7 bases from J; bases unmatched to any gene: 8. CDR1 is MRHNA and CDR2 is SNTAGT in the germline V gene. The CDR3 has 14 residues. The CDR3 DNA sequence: TGTGCCAGCAGATCAGACAGGGGGCGCGGTGGCTACACCTTC. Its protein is CASRSDRGRGGYTF.

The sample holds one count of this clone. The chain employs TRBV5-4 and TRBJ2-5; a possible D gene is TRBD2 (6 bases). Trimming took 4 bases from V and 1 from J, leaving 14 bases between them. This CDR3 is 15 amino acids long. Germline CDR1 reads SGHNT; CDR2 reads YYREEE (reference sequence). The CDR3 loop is CASSPGSSVQETQYF. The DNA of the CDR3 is TGTGCCAGCAGCCCCGGGTCTAGCGTCCAAGAGACCCAGTACTTC.

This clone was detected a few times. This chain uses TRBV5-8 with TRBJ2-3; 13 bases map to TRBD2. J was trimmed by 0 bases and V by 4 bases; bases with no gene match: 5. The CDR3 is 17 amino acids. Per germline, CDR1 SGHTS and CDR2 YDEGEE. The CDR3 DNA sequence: TGTGCCAGCAGCAGGGGACTAGCGGGGACTAGCACAGATACGCAGTATTTT. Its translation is CASSRGLAGTSTDTQYF.

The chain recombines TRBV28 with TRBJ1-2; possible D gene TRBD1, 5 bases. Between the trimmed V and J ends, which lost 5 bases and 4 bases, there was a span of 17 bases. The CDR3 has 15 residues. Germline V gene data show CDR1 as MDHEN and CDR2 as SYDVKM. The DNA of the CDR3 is TGTGCCAGCAGTCCCCCAACGGGACTCTTCTATGGCTACACCTTC. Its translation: CASSPPTGLFYGYTF.

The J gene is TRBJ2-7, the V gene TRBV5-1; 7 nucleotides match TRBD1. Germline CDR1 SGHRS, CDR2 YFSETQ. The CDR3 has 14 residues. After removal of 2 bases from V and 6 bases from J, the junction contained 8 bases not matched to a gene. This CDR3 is CASSFLTGSGEQYF. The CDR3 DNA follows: TGCGCCAGCAGCTTTCTGACAGGGTCGGGCGAGCAGTACTTC.

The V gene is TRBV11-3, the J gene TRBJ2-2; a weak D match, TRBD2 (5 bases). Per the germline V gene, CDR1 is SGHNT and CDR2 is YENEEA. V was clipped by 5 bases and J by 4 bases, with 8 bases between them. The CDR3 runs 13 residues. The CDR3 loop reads CASSLGGTGELFF. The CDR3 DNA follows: TGTGCCAGCAGCCTAGGAGGCACCGGGGAGCTGTTTTTT.

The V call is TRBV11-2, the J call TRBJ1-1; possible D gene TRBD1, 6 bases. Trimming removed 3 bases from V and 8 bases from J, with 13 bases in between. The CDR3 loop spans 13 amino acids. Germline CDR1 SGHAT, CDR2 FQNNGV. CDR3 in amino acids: CASSFAKGTEAFF. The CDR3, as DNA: TGTGCCAGCAGCTTCGCAAAAGGGACAGAAGCTTTCTTT.

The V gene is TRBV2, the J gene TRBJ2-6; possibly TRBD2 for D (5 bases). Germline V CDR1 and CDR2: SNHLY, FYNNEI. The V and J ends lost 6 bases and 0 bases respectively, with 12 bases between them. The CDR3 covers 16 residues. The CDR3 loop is CASSSRGSSGANVLTF. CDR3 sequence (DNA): TGTGCCAGCAGCTCTCGAGGGTCCTCTGGGGCCAACGTCCTGACTTTC. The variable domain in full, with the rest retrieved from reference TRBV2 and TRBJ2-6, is EPEVTQTPSHQVTQMGQEVILRCVPISNHLYFYWYRQILGQKVEFLVSFYNNEISEKSEIFDDQFSVERPDGSNFTLKIRSTKLEDSAMYFCASSSRGSSGANVLTFGAGSRLTVL.

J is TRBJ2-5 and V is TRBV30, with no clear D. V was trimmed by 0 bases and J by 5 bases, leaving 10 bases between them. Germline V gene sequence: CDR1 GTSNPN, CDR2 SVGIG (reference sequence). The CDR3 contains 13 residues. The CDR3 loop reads CAWSVENGETQYF. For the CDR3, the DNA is TGTGCCTGGAGTGTTGAGAACGGGGAGACCCAGTACTTC.

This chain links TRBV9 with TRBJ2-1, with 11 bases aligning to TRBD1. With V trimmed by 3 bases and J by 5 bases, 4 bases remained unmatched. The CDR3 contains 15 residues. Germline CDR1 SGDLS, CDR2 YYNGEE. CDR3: CASSEDRGRNNEQFF. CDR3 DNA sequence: TGTGCCAGCAGCGAGGACAGGGGGCGGAACAATGAGCAGTTCTTC.

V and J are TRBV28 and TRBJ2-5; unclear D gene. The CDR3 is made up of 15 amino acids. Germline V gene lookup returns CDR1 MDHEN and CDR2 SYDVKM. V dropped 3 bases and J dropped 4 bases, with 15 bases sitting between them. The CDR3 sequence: CASSFRVVAGETQYF. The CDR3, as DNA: TGTGCCAGCAGTTTCCGGGTAGTGGCTGGAGAGACCCAGTACTTC.

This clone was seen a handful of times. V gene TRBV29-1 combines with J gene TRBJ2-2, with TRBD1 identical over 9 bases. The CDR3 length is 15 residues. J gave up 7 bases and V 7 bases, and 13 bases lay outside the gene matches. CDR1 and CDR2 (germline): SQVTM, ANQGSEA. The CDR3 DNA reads TGCAGCGCTATTACACGGGACAGGGCTCACGGGGAGCTGTTTTTT. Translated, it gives CSAITRDRAHGELFF.

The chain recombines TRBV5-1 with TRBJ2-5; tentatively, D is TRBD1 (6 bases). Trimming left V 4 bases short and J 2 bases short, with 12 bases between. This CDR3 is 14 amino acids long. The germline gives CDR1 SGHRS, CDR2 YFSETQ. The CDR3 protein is CASSLERGQETQYF. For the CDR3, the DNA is TGCGCCAGCAGCCTGGAAAGGGGGCAAGAGACCCAGTACTTC.

As DNA, the CDR3 is TGTGCCAGCAGCGTCCTTAGCGGGGGGACCAATGAGCAGTTCTTC. Protein product: CASSVLSGGTNEQFF. The chain joins TRBV9 to TRBJ2-1; the match to TRBD2 covers 10 bases. Germline lookup yields CDR1 SGDLS and CDR2 YYNGEE. V was clipped by 2 bases and J by 6 bases; unmatched bases: 5. This CDR3 has 15 residues.

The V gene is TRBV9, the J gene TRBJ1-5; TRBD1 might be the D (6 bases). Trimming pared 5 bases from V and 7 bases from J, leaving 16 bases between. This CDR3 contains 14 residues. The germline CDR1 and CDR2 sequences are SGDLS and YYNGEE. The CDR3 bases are TGTGCCAGCAGGGATACAGGGTCAGGCCAGCCCCAGCATTTT. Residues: CASRDTGSGQPQHF.

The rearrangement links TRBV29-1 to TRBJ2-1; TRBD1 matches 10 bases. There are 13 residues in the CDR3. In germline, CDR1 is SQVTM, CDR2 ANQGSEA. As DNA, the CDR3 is TGCCCCCCCGGGACAGGGGTTATAGATGAGCAGTTCTTC. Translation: CPPGTGVIDEQFF.

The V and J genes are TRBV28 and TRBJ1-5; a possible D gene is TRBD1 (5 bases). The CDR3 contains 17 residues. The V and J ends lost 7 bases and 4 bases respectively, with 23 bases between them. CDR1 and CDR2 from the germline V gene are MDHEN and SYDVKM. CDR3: CASMGGAEGWGNQPQHF. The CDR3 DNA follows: TGTGCCAGCATGGGAGGGGCGGAGGGCTGGGGTAATCAGCCCCAGCATTTT.

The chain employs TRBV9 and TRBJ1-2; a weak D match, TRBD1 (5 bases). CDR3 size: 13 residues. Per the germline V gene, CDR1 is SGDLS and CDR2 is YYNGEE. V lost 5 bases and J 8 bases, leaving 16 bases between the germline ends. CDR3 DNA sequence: TGTGCCAGCAGTCAATTGGGGGGGGTCGGCTACACCTTC. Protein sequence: CASSQLGGVGYTF.